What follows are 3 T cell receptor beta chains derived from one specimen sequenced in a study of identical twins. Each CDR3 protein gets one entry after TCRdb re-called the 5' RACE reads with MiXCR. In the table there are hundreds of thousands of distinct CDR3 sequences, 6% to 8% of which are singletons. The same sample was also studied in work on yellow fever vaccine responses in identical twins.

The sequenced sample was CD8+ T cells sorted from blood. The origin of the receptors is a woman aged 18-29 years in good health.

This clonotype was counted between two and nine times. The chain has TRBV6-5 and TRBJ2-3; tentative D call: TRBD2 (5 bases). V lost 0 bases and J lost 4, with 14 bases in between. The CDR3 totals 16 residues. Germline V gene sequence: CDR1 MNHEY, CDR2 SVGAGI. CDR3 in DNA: TGTGCCAGCAGTTACTCAACCTTCGCGCGGGCAGATACGCAGTATTTT. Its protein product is CASSYSTFARADTQYF.

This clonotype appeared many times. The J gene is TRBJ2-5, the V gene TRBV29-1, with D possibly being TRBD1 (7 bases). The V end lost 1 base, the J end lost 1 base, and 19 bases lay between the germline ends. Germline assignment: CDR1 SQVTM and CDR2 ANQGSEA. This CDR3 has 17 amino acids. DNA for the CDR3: TGCAGCGTTGAAGGTGGGAAGAGACAGGGACTCCAAGAGACCCAGTACTTC. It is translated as CSVEGGKRQGLQETQYF.

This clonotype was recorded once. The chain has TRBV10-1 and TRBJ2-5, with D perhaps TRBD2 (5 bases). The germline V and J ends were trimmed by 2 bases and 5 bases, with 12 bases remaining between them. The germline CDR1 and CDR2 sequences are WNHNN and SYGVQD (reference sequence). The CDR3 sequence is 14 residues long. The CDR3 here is CASSEDYLGETQYF. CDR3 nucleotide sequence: TGCGCCAGCAGTGAGGACTACCTCGGTGAGACCCAGTACTTC.